Listed below are T cell receptor beta chains from one sample, sequenced in a study of vaccination effects on CD4 cells after COVID-19. Antigens of these TCRs are unknown. Libraries were prepared by immunoSEQ multiplex PCR; TCRdb keeps only in-frame clonotypes and omits some of them. Among around 16,000 clones listed, approximately 80% were seen once. The sample consisted of CD4+ T cells from PBMCs cultured with HCoV-NL63 spike peptides, taken after COVID-19 vaccination. The source is a human donor who received a COVID-19 vaccine. Both conserved end residues are part of each CDR3. A D gene is named only where the DNA matches it firmly. Size tells how often a clone was seen (once, few, many) or the class of an expanded clone, and some rows leave it out.

>TRBV5-1|TRBJ2-7|14|NA|NA
CASTLGGATYEQYF
TGCGCCAGCACCCTGGGGGGGGCAACCTACGAGCAGTACTTC
>TRBV6-5|TRBJ1-2|13|NA|NA
CASKTPNTRGYTF
TGTGCCAGCAAGACCCCGAATACCAGGGGCTACACCTTC
>TRBV13|TRBJ2-7|14|NA|TRBD1
CASSLASPGGEQYF
TGTGCCAGCAGCTTAGCTTCCCCAGGGGGCGAGCAGTACTTC
>TRBV3-1/TRBV3-2|TRBJ1-1|13|once|NA
CASSPSGVSEAFF
TGTGCCAGCAGCCCCTCAGGGGTGAGTGAAGCTTTCTTT
>TRBV5-5|TRBJ2-1|14|NA|NA
CASSLVGPYNEQFF
TGTGCCAGCAGCTTGGTTGGACCGTACAATGAGCAGTTCTTC
>TRBV4-1|TRBJ1-2|14|NA|TRBD1
CASSRPRQGSGYTF
TGCGCCAGCAGCCGTCCTAGACAGGGTTCTGGCTACACCTTC
>TRBV28|TRBJ2-2|15|NA|TRBD2
CASRLSGMGAGELFF
TGTGCCAGCAGACTTAGCGGGATGGGGGCCGGGGAGCTGTTTTTT
>TRBV27|TRBJ1-5|16|few|NA
CASSPQGAGSNQPQHF
TGTGCCAGCAGTCCCCAAGGTGCGGGTAGCAATCAGCCCCAGCATTTT
>TRBV21-1|TRBJ1-3|17|few|NA
CASSKRYRGRPGNTIYF
TGTGCCAGCAGCAAACGGTACAGGGGGCGCCCTGGAAACACCATATATTTT
>TRBV7-9|TRBJ1-4|15|NA|NA
CASSLALQWGEKLFF
TGTGCCAGCAGCTTAGCGCTTCAATGGGGTGAAAAACTGTTTTTT
>TRBV5-1|TRBJ2-2|15|NA|NA
CASSLGGGSTGELFF
TGCGCCAGCAGCTTGGGTGGAGGGAGTACCGGGGAGCTGTTTTTT
>TRBV6-1|TRBJ2-3|16|NA|TRBD2
CASSERGGGRADTQYF
TGTGCCAGCAGTGAAAGGGGTGGCGGGAGGGCAGATACGCAGTATTTT
>TRBV13|TRBJ1-1|16|NA|NA
CASSPGALVLNTEAFF
TGTGCCAGCAGCCCAGGTGCGTTGGTGTTGAACACTGAAGCTTTCTTT
>TRBV12-3/TRBV12-4|TRBJ1-3|12|few|NA
CASSLFIDTIYF
TGTGCCAGCAGTTTATTTATCGACACCATATATTTT
>TRBV5-1|TRBJ1-2|15|NA|NA
CASSPGAGSYYGYTF
TGCGCCAGCAGCCCGGGGGCAGGGTCCTACTATGGCTACACCTTC
>TRBV30|TRBJ2-1|15|NA|NA
CAWSADSRTYNEQFF
TGTGCCTGGAGTGCAGACAGTCGTACTTACAATGAGCAGTTCTTC
>TRBV30|TRBJ2-7|15|NA|NA
CAWSGRAGATYEQYF
TGTGCCTGGAGTGGAAGGGCAGGAGCTACCTACGAGCAGTACTTC
>TRBV5-1|TRBJ1-4|14|NA|NA
CASSLGSANEKLFF
TGCGCCAGCAGCTTGGGGTCAGCTAATGAAAAACTGTTTTTT
>TRBV5-1|TRBJ2-3|15|NA|NA
CASSLAPGQADTQYF
TGCGCCAGCAGCTTGGCCCCTGGCCAAGCAGATACGCAGTATTTT
>TRBV29-1|TRBJ1-2|11|NA|NA
CSVDGAHGYTF
TGCAGCGTTGACGGGGCCCATGGCTACACCTTC
>TRBV18|TRBJ2-3|13|NA|NA
CASSPRTTDTQYF
TGTGCCAGCTCACCAAGAACGACAGATACGCAGTATTTT
>TRBV18|TRBJ2-5|15|NA|NA
CASSPLGRGRETQYF
TGTGCCAGCTCACCTTTGGGCCGGGGAAGGGAGACCCAGTACTTC
>TRBV29-1|TRBJ1-5|13|NA|NA
CSVETGAGQPQHF
TGCAGCGTTGAAACAGGAGCAGGGCAGCCCCAGCATTTT
>TRBV9|TRBJ1-1|15|NA|NA
CASSVEMQGRTEAFF
TGTGCCAGCAGCGTAGAGATGCAGGGAAGGACTGAAGCTTTCTTT
>TRBV5-1|TRBJ2-7|13|NA|NA
CASSLTGQHEQYF
TGCGCCAGCAGCTTGACAGGGCAGCACGAGCAGTACTTC
>TRBV2|TRBJ1-5|13|NA|TRBD1
CASHDRANQPQHF
TGTGCCAGCCATGACAGGGCTAATCAGCCCCAGCATTTT
>TRBV9|TRBJ1-2|15|NA|NA
CASSVGVGVDYGYTF
TGTGCCAGCAGCGTAGGCGTTGGGGTTGACTATGGCTACACCTTC
>TRBV28|TRBJ1-2|11|NA|NA
CASKNSYGYTF
TGTGCCAGCAAGAACAGTTATGGCTACACCTTC
>TRBV7-9|TRBJ2-1|13|NA|TRBD2
CASSSSGRVEQFF
TGTGCCAGCAGCTCCAGCGGGAGGGTTGAGCAGTTCTTC
>TRBV29-1|TRBJ1-2|17|once|TRBD1
CSVLTSGTGGFGYGYTF
TGCAGCGTTCTGACCTCCGGGACAGGGGGCTTTGGCTATGGCTACACCTTC
>TRBV19|TRBJ2-2|16|NA|TRBD2
CATTLAGGLDTGELFF
TGTGCCACAACCCTAGCGGGAGGGCTTGACACCGGGGAGCTGTTTTTT
>TRBV30|TRBJ1-2|13|NA|NA
CAWSVHRAVGYTF
TGTGCCTGGAGTGTACACAGGGCGGTAGGCTACACCTTC
>TRBV5-4|TRBJ2-1|16|NA|TRBD2
CASSGGGLARYNEQFF
TGTGCCAGCAGCGGGGGAGGACTAGCGAGATACAATGAGCAGTTCTTC
>TRBV3-1/TRBV3-2|TRBJ2-2|14|NA|NA
CASSHGGFTGELFF
TGTGCCAGCAGCCATGGAGGGTTCACCGGGGAGCTGTTTTTT
>TRBV5-5|TRBJ1-2|16|once|TRBD1
CASSLGTGPSNYGYTF
TGTGCCAGCAGCTTAGGGACAGGCCCATCTAACTATGGCTACACCTTC
>TRBV28|TRBJ2-1|14|NA|NA
CASSILGSYNEQFF
TGTGCCAGCAGCATTTTGGGGTCCTACAATGAGCAGTTCTTC
>TRBV5-1|TRBJ2-2|16|NA|NA
CASSPLGSGNTGELFF
TGCGCCAGCAGCCCTTTGGGTAGCGGGAACACCGGGGAGCTGTTTTTT
>TRBV7-2|TRBJ1-2|14|few|NA
CASSLDISPGGYTF
TGTGCCAGCAGCTTAGACATTTCCCCCGGTGGCTACACCTTC
>TRBV30|TRBJ1-2|13|NA|NA
CAWGPGGAPGYTF
TGTGCCTGGGGCCCGGGGGGGGCGCCCGGCTACACCTTC
>TRBV12-5|TRBJ2-3|16|NA|NA
CASGLVLGPGSDTQYF
TGTGCTAGTGGTTTGGTACTGGGGCCGGGGTCCGATACGCAGTATTTT
>TRBV13|TRBJ2-1|17|NA|TRBD2
CASRQTSGSVTYNEQFF
TGTGCCAGCAGACAGACTAGCGGGAGTGTCACCTACAATGAGCAGTTCTTC
>TRBV6-5|TRBJ2-7|15|NA|TRBD2
CASRLAGSGGYEQYF
TGTGCCAGCAGGCTAGCGGGAAGTGGGGGCTACGAGCAGTACTTC
>TRBV2|TRBJ2-1|12|NA|NA
CASSPQGREQFF
TGTGCCAGCAGTCCCCAGGGTCGTGAGCAGTTCTTC
>TRBV18|TRBJ2-1|15|NA|TRBD2
CASSPGLAGGGEQFF
TGTGCCAGCTCACCGGGACTAGCGGGAGGAGGTGAGCAGTTCTTC
>TRBV6-5|TRBJ1-2|14|once|NA
CASRTRGSGVGYTF
TGTGCCAGCAGGACTAGGGGGTCCGGAGTTGGCTACACCTTC
>TRBV28|TRBJ1-2|12|NA|NA
CASRVSGKGYTF
TGTGCCAGCAGGGTGTCGGGGAAAGGCTACACCTTC